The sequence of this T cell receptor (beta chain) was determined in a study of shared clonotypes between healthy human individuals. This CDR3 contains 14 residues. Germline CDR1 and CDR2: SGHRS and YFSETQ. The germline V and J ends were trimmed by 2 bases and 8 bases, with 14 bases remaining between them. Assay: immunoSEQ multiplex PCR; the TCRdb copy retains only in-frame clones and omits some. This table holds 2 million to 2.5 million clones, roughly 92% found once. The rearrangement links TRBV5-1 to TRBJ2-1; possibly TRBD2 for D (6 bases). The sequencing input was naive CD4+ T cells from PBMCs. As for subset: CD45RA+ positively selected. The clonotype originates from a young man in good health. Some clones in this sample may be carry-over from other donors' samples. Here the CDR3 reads CASSFQLGEDEQFF. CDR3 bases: TGCGCCAGCAGCTTCCAACTAGGGGAGGATGAGCAGTTCTTC.